This TCR beta chain was observed in a study of blood T cell repertoires in COVID-19. Looking at the study overall: The United States, Italy and Spain supplied acute and convalescent COVID-19 samples. In each case, the material was cDNA or gDNA derived from T cells, B-cell-depleted T cells, or PBMCs.

CDR3 size: 14 residues. CDR1 is SGHNT, CDR2 YYREEE, per germline (reference sequence). Trimming took off 0 bases at V and 0 bases at J, with 4 bases between the two ends. Assignment of participants to cohorts was predicated upon participant-reported clinical history. Per the original methods: Nucleated cell counts were estimated from reference gene primer amplification. Sequencing was performed with immunoSEQ multiplex PCR; in TCRdb, only in-frame clones are kept and a portion is missing. From that table come the V and J calls and clone size; the DNA was used to work out D and trimming. Of some 200,000 clones in the sample, 88% were seen once.

The chain uses TRBV5-4 and TRBJ1-3; D remains ambiguous. This TCR derives from a woman aged 25 to 39 who had recovered from COVID-19. Sequencing was performed on PBMCs or T cells enriched from blood (not recorded which). The CDR3 is CASSLDTSGNTIYF. DNA of the CDR3: TGTGCCAGCAGCTTGGACACCTCTGGAAACACCATATATTTT.